A selection of T cell receptor beta chains follows, all from one sample in a study of T cells in Graves' hyperthyroidism and ophthalmopathy. Using its own MiXCR run on the multiplex PCR reads, TCRdb lists one record per CDR3 protein. The table includes roughly 550,000 distinct CDR3 sequences, about 16% detected once. Sequencing input: blood. The receptors stem from a woman aged 30 to 39 with Graves' ophthalmopathy. The CDR3 runs from the conserved cysteine through the conserved F or W. The order of the fields is clone size, V gene, D gene, J gene, CDR3 protein, CDR3 DNA. D genes are given only for firm matches. Size is omitted from some rows. Given values are once, few, many or a class for expanded clones.

many	TRBV27	TRBD2	TRBJ2-1	CASRTATFGTSGNYEQFF	TGTGCCAGCAGGACGGCTACCTTCGGGACTAGCGGGAACTATGAGCAGTTCTTC
few	TRBV9	.	TRBJ2-5	CASSPDPRETQYF	TGTGCCAGCAGCCCGGATCCCCGTGAGACCCAGTACTTC
many	TRBV29-1	TRBD1	TRBJ2-4	CSVAAGQGLNIQYF	TGCAGCGTTGCGGCGGGACAGGGTTTAAACATTCAGTACTTC
many	TRBV7-2	.	TRBJ2-3	CASSLVSTGDTQYF	TGTGCCAGCAGCTTAGTCTCGACGGGAGATACGCAGTATTTT
few	TRBV18	.	TRBJ2-5	CASSPWGAPQETQYF	TGTGCCAGCTCACCATGGGGGGCTCCCCAAGAGACCCAGTACTTC
many	TRBV28	TRBD1	TRBJ2-7	CASRLTDRGPYEQYF	TGTGCCAGCAGACTTACAGACAGGGGCCCCTACGAGCAGTACTTC
many	TRBV20-1	.	TRBJ1-1	CSARVEGMNTEAFF	TGCAGTGCTAGAGTGGAGGGAATGAACACTGAAGCTTTCTTT
many	TRBV7-6	TRBD1	TRBJ1-1	CASSPPGGGDTEAFF	TGTGCCAGCAGCCCCCCAGGGGGAGGGGACACTGAAGCTTTCTTT
.	TRBV6-1	.	TRBJ2-1	CASKVGKSSYNEQFF	TGTGCCAGCAAAGTTGGGAAGAGCTCCTACAATGAGCAGTTCTTC
.	TRBV7-8	.	TRBJ2-1	CASSLFISPYNEQFF	TGTGCCAGCAGCTTATTCATCTCACCCTACAATGAGCAGTTCTTC
few	TRBV15	TRBD2	TRBJ2-1	CATSRDPAPSGIWNEQFF	TGTGCCACCAGCAGAGATCCCGCCCCTAGCGGGATTTGGAATGAGCAGTTCTTC
few	TRBV7-2	.	TRBJ2-1	CASSLVGQLDEQFF	TGTGCCAGCAGCTTAGTCGGACAGTTGGATGAGCAGTTCTTC
.	TRBV14	.	TRBJ1-6	CASSQDGRTNSPLHF	TGTGCCAGCAGCCAAGACGGGAGGACGAATTCACCCCTCCACTTT
.	TRBV7-8	.	TRBJ2-5	CASSKGYGETQYF	TGTGCCAGCAGCAAAGGCTACGGAGAGACCCAGTACTTC
.	TRBV2	TRBD2	TRBJ2-3	CASRVAGGPDTQYF	TGTGCCAGCAGAGTAGCGGGAGGGCCGGATACGCAGTATTTT
few	TRBV24-1	.	TRBJ2-7	CATSKGSSYEQYF	TGTGCCACCTCCAAGGGGAGCTCCTACGAGCAGTACTTC
many	TRBV5-4	TRBD2	TRBJ2-1	CASSFTSGRALLDEQFF	TGTGCCAGCAGCTTTACAAGCGGGAGGGCCCTCTTGGATGAGCAGTTCTTC
many	TRBV3-1	.	TRBJ1-1	CASSQGRPSGAFF	TGTGCCAGCAGCCAAGGCCGCCCGAGCGGAGCTTTCTTT
.	TRBV12-5	TRBD2	TRBJ2-3	CASGLTTAGGYTDTQYF	TGTGCTAGTGGTTTGACAACAGCGGGGGGGTACACAGATACGCAGTATTTT
few	TRBV5-6	.	TRBJ2-1	CASSGTGLRSNNEQFF	TGTGCCAGCAGCGGAACGGGGTTAAGAAGTAACAATGAGCAGTTCTTC
few	TRBV7-3	.	TRBJ2-1	CASSLRQGGIHNEQFF	TGTGCCAGCAGCCTCCGACAGGGAGGTATTCACAATGAGCAGTTCTTC
few	TRBV29-1	.	TRBJ1-5	CSGPPEGAGNQPQHF	TGCAGCGGACCCCCGGAGGGCGCGGGGAATCAGCCCCAGCATTTT